This T cell receptor (beta chain) was sequenced during a study of T cell responses to AZD1222 COVID-19 vaccine. Looking at the study overall: Second-dose groups at about 4 or about 12 weeks were pooled. Study-wide results and limits: Females outnumbered males among donors, who were mostly white British; clonal diversity was possibly underestimated. The number of AZD1222 recipients seropositive at baseline was only five or six. All repertoire sampling was performed exclusively after the peak T cell response.

V lost 1 base and J 3 bases, leaving 18 bases between the germline ends. Germline V gene sequence: CDR1 SGHRS, CDR2 YFSETQ. This CDR3 region has 17 residues. Assay: immunoSEQ multiplex PCR; the TCRdb copy retains only in-frame clones and omits some. The table has roughly 170,000 clones, approximately 93% seen once; the top ten hold over 0.8%. As regards this clone: Its antigen is not known.

The specimen was peripheral blood, collected on day 0 of AZD1222 vaccination. The sequence was obtained from an adult in good health. The rearrangement uses TRBV5-1 and TRBJ2-3; a weak D match, TRBD2 (6 bases). CDR3 sequence (DNA): TGCGCCAGCAGCTTGCGGCCTAGGACTACCCGGACAGATACGCAGTATTTT. Translated: CASSLRPRTTRTDTQYF. Based on the CDR3 plus reference TRBV5-1 and TRBJ2-3, the full variable domain is KAGVTQTPRYLIKTRGQQVTLSCSPISGHRSVSWYQQTPGQGLQFLFEYFSETQRNKGNFPGRFSGRQFSNSRSEMNVSTLELGDSALYLCASSLRPRTTRTDTQYFGPGTRLTVL.